This record looks at one TCR beta chain sequence and its context. Its antigen is still unknown. The table came from immunoSEQ multiplex PCR; TCRdb's copy has only in-frame clones and leaves some out. This sample yields tens of thousands of clones, of which around 90% are seen a single time; around 17% belongs to the top ten. Per the germline V gene, CDR1 is SGHTA and CDR2 is FQGNSA. V gave up 5 bases and J gave up 4 bases, with 18 bases separating them. The CDR3 is 16 residues long. The data originate from a study of T cells in localized non-small cell lung cancer. Whole-study results and caveats: Sequence data derive from only one tumor region, so heterogeneity remains possible. Among the tissues sampled, uninvolved adjacent lung had the highest T cell clonality, above tumor. Median roughly 57 top-100 tumor clones were shared with paired adjacent lung. Density of T cells in blood, when higher, went with longer overall survival.

This rearrangement joins TRBV7-2 to TRBJ2-1, with D possibly matching TRBD2 (6 bases). This TCR was sampled from a man aged 40-75 years with stage III lung adenocarcinoma. The specimen was peripheral blood mononuclear cells, collected before any cancer treatment. In DNA form, the CDR3 reads TGTGCCAGCAGCGGGCCGGGGGTTTTGGCATACAATGAGCAGTTCTTC. As protein: CASSGPGVLAYNEQFF.